This entry concerns a single TCR beta chain. Clones were read by immunoSEQ multiplex PCR, and TCRdb kept only the in-frame ones, dropping some. Of 74,000 or so clones listed, around 94% are singletons. This entry comes from a study of T cell changes during pregnancy in multiple sclerosis. CDR1 is SEHNR and CDR2 is FQNEAQ in the germline V gene (reference sequence). The CDR3 consists of 12 residues. Trimming left V 1 base short and J 7 bases short, with 8 bases between. The TCR was taken from a female donor with multiple sclerosis, enrolled in a pregnancy study. Sample: CD4+ T cells from peripheral blood mononuclear cells, taken before pregnancy. The gene calls are TRBV7-9 and TRBJ2-7, with TRBD1 as a possible D gene (5 bases). CDR3 DNA sequence: TGTGCCAGCAGCTTAGTAGGGGAAGAGCAGTACTTC. This encodes CASSLVGEEQYF.